This T cell receptor beta chain was found in a study of human T cells and chemical hapten exposure. A word on this clonotype: Its antigen is currently unknown.

Findings and limits, study-wide: Expanded TCRs showed more large CDR3 clusters than pre-sensitization or healthy control sets. High-frequency TCRs, those above 1 in 1000, stayed the same after DPC sensitization.

Time point noted: patch test 1, 2 weeks after DPC sensitization. Treatment reported: therapeutic diphenylcyclopropenone sensitization with weekly scalp DPC. Blood draws preceded each patch test application. TCRdb reprocessed the RACE reads with MiXCR, giving one entry per CDR3 protein. The sample lists approximately 73,000 distinct CDR3 sequences; around a tenth were seen once. Looked up from germline, CDR1 is MNHEY and CDR2 is SVGEGT. Trimming removed 7 bases from V and 5 bases from J; junction bases left unmatched: 6. The CDR3 loop spans 14 amino acids. The sample was whole blood, taken in connection with sensitization to the hapten diphenylcyclopropenone (DPC). The chain has TRBV6-2 or TRBV6-3 and TRBJ2-2; 8 bases map to TRBD1. This clonotype originated in a woman aged 50 to 60 with alopecia areata. Some clones in this sample may be carry-over from other donors' samples. CDR3 nucleotides: TGTGCCAGCAATCAGGGGGCAGGGACCGGGGAGCTGTTTTTT. It specifies CASNQGAGTGELFF.